The T cell receptor beta chain described here comes from a study of T cells after yellow fever vaccination. Study-level background: The authors prepared low-cell-number fractions using SMART-Seq v4 Ultra Low Input. Study results and limitations: Clonotypes shared by both compartments, CD4 and CD8, made up a small share. In post-booster samples, most primary-vaccination clones reappeared (96% CD4, 88% CD8).

Template switching by 5'RACE produced TCR cDNA, adding a universal primer site and UMIs. TCRdb fed the 5' RACE reads into MiXCR, producing one record per CDR3 protein. The sample lists 230,000 or so distinct CDR3 sequences; around 3.5% were seen once. This clonotype was picked up many times. Its antigen is unidentified. The junction had 4 bases not matched to a gene; V was cut back by 5 bases and J by 0 bases. This CDR3 comprises 15 residues. Germline CDR1 and CDR2: SGHRS and YFSETQ. Material: PBMCs, obtained 15 days after the yellow fever booster vaccination. The clonotype was recovered from a young man who received the YFV17D yellow fever vaccine. This rearrangement joins TRBV5-1 to TRBJ2-2, with 7 bases aligning to TRBD1. The CDR3 here is CASSDQGANTGELFF. As DNA, the CDR3 is TGCGCCAGCAGTGATCAGGGGGCGAACACCGGGGAGCTGTTTTTT.